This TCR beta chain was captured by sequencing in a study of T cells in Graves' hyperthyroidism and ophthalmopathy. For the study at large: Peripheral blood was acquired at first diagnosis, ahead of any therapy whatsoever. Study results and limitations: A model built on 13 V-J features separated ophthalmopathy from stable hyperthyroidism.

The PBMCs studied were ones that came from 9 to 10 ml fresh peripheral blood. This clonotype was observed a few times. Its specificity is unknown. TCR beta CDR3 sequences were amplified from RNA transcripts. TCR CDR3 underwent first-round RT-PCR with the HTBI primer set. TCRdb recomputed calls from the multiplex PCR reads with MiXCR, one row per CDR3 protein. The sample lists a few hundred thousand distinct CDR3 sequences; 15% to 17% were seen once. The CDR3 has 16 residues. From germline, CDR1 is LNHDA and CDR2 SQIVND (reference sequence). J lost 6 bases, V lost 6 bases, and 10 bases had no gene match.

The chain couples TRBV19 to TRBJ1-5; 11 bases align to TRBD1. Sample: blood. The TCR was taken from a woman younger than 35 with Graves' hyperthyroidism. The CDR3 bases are TGTGCCAGTAGCGAAAATGGACAGGGGGCGAGTCAGCCCCAGCATTTT. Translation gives CASSENGQGASQPQHF.